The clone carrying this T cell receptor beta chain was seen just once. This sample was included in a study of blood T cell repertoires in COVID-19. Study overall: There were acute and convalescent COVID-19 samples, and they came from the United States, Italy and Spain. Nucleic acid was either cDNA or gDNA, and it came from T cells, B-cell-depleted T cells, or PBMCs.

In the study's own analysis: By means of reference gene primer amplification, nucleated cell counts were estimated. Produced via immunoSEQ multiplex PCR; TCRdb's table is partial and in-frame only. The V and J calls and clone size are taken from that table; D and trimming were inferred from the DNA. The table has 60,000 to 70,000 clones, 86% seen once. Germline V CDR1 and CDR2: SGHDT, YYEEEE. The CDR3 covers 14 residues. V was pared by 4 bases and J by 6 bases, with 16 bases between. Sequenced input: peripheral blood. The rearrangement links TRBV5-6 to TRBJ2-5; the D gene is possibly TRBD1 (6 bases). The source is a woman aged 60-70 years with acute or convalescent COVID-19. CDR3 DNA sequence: TGTGCCAGCAGCCGGGACAATCGACGGAAGACCCAGTACTTC. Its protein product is CASSRDNRRKTQYF.